This TCR beta chain appears in the sequencing data of a study of blood T cell repertoires in COVID-19. Across the whole study: COVID-19 samples collected from the United States, Italy and Spain covered acute and convalescent phases. PBMCs, B-cell-depleted T cells, or T cells provided the cDNA or gDNA that made up the material.

The germline V gene has CDR1 GTSNPN and CDR2 SVGIG (reference sequence). With 0 bases clipped from V and 4 bases from J, the junction kept 0 bases outside the gene matches. The CDR3 totals 14 residues. As processed by the authors: From reference gene primer amplification, estimates of nucleated cell counts were derived. Using immunoSEQ multiplex PCR, the repertoire was profiled, and TCRdb retains in-frame clones only, with some absent. That table gives V, J and clone size, and the DNA gave D and trimming. The sample lists a few hundred thousand clones; roughly 87% were seen once. This receptor was identified in a woman in her forties or fifties who had recovered from COVID-19. Specimen: peripheral blood. This chain connects TRBV30 to TRBJ2-5, with 12 bases aligning to TRBD2. CDR3: CAWSVLAGGETQYF. The CDR3 nucleotides are TGTGCCTGGAGTGTACTAGCGGGAGGAGAGACCCAGTACTTC.